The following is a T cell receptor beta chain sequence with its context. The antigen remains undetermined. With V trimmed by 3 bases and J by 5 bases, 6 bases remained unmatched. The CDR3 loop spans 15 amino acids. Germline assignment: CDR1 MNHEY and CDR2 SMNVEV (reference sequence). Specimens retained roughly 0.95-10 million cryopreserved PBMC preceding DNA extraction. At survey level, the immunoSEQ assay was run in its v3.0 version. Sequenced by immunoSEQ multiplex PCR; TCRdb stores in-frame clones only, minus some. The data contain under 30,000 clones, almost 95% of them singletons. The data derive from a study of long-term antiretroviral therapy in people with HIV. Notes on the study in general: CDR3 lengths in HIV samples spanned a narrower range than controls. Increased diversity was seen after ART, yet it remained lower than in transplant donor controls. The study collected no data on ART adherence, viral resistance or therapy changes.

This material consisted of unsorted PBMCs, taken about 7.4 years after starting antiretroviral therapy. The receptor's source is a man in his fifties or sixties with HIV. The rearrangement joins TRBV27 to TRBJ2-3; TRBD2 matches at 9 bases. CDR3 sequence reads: CASSFGGGDLDTQYF. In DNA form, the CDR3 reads TGTGCCAGCAGTTTTGGCGGGGGGGACTTAGATACGCAGTATTTT.